This T cell receptor (beta chain) is drawn from a study of shared clonotypes between healthy human individuals. General observations from the study: Generally, estimated richness proved larger in naive subsets than it did in memory subsets. The study found about 5% of naive CD4 clonotypes shared across a few donors.

Note on this clone: Its target is not known.

Using 200 ng DNA, some 30,000 T cell genomes, the sorted-subset replicate PCRs were run. Measured with immunoSEQ multiplex PCR; TCRdb has only the in-frame clones, and not every one. The data contain fewer than 2.5 million clones, roughly 93% of them seen just once; the ten biggest clones take up roughly 0.36%. The CDR3 sequence is 14 residues long. CDR1 is SGHTA and CDR2 is FQGNSA in the germline V gene. V lost 1 base to trimming and J lost 6 bases; unmatched junction nucleotides: 6. The source is a man between 18 and 29 years old in good health. Some clones in this sample may be carry-over from other donors' samples. The chain carries TRBV7-2 and TRBJ2-7; 7 positions match TRBD2. The sequencing sample was made of naive CD4+ T cells from PBMCs. Subset in this sample: CD45RA+ positively selected. As DNA, the CDR3 is TGTGCCAGCAGCTTAGAAGGGAGGGCTCTCGAGCAGTACTTC. Translation: CASSLEGRALEQYF.